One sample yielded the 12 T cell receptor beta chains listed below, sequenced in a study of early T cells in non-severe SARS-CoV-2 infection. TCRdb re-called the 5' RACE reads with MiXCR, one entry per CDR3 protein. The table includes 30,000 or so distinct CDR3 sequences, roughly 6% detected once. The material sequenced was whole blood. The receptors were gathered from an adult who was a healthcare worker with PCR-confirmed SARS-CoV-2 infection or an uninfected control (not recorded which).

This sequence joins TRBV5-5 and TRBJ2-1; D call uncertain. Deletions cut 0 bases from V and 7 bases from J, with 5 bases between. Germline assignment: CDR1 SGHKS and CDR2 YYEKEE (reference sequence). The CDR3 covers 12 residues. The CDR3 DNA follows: TGTGCCAGCAGCTTGGACCTAAATGAGCAGTTCTTC. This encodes CASSLDLNEQFF.

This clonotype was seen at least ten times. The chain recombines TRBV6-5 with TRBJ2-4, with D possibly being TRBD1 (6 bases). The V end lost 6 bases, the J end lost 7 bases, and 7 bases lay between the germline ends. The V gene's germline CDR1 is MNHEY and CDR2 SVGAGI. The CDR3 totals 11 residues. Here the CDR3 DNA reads TGTGCCAGCAGCCAGGGGAACATTCAGTACTTC. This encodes CASSQGNIQYF.

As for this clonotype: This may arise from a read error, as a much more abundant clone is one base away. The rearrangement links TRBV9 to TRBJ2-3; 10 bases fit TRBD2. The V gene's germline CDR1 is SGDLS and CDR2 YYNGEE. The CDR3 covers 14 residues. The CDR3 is CASKASGSTDTHYF. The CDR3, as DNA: TGTGCCAGCAAGGCTAGCGGGAGTACAGATACGCACTATTTT.

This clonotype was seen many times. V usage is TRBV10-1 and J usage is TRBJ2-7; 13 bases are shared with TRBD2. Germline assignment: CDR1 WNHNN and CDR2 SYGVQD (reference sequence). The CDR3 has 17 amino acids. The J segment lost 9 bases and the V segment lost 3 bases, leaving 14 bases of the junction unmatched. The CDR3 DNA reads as TGCGCCAGCAGTGACCGACTAGCGGGAGGTCGACTACGAGGGCAGTACTTC. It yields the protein CASSDRLAGGRLRGQYF.

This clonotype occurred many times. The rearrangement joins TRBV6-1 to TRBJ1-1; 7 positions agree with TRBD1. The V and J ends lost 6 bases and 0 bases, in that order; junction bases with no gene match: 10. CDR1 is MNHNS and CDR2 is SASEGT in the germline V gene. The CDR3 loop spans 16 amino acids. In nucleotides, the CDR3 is TGTGCCAGCAGGAATAGAACAGGGGAGATGAACACTGAAGCTTTCTTT. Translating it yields CASRNRTGEMNTEAFF.

CDR3 bases: TGTGCCAGCAGAGGCACAGGGATCTATGGCTACACCTTC. Translated, it gives CASRGTGIYGYTF. The gene calls are TRBV2 and TRBJ1-2, with a weak D call TRBD1 (6 bases). V was pared by 6 bases and J by 4 bases, with 12 bases between. Germline V lookup: CDR1 SNHLY, CDR2 FYNNEI. The CDR3 is 13 residues long.

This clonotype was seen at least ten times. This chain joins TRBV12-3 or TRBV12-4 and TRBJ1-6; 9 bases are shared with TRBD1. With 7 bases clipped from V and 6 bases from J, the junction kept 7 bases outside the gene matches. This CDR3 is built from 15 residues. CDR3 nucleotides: TGTGCCAGCACCGGACCGGGACAGGGTAATTCACCCCTCCACTTT. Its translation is CASTGPGQGNSPLHF.

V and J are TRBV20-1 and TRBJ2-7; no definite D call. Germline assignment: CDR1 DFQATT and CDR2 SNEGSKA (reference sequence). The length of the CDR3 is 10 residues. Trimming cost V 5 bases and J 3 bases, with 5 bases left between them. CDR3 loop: CSAYSYEQYF. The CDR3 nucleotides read TGCAGTGCTTACAGCTACGAGCAGTACTTC.

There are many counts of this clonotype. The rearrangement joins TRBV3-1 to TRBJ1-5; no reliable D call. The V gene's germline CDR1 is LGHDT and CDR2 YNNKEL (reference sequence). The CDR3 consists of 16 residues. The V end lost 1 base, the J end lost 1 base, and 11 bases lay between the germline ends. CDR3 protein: CASSQVEQRSNQPQHF. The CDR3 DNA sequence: TGTGCCAGCAGCCAAGTTGAACAGCGGAGCAATCAGCCCCAGCATTTT.

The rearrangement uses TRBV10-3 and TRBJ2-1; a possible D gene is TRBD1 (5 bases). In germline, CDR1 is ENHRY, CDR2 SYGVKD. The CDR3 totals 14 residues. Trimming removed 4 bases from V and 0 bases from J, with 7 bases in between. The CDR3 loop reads CAISGQSSYNEQFF. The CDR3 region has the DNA TGTGCCATCAGTGGACAGTCCTCCTACAATGAGCAGTTCTTC.

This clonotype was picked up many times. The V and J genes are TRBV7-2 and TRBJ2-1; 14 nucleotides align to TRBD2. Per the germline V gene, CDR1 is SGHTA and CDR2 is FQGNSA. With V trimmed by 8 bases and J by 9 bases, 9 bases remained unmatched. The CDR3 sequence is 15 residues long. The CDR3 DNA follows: TGTGCCAGCTCCAGGGAAGGGACTAGCGGGGGTGAGCAGTTCTTC. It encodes CASSREGTSGGEQFF.

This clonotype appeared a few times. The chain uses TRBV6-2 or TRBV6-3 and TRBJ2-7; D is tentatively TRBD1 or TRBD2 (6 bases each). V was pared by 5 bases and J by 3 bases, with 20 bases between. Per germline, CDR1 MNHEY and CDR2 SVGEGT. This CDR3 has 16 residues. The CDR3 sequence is CASSRKRGVKDYEQYF. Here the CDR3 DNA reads TGTGCCAGCAGTCGGAAGAGGGGGGTAAAAGACTACGAGCAGTACTTC.